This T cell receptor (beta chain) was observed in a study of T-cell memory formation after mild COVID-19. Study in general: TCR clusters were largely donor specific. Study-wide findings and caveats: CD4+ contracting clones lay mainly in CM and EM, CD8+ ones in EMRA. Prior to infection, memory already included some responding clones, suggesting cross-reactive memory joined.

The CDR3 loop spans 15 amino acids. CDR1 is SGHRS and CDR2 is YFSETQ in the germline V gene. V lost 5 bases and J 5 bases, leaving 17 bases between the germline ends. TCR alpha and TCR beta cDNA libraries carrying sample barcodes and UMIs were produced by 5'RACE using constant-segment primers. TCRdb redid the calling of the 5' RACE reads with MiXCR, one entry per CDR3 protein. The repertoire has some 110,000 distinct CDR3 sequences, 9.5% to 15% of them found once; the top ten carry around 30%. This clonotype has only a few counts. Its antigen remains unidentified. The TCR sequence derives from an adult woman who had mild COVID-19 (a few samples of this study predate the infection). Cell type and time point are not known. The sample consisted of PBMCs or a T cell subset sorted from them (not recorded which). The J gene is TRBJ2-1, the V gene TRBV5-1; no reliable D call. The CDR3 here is CASSKLAESHNEQFF. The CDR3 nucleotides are TGCGCCAGCAGTAAGTTGGCAGAGAGCCACAATGAGCAGTTCTTC.